A single sample is the source of the 25 T cell receptor beta chains below, sequenced in a study of early T cells in non-severe SARS-CoV-2 infection. TCRdb processed the 5' RACE reads anew with MiXCR; each CDR3 protein has one entry. The sample contains about 82,000 distinct CDR3 sequences, roughly an eighth of which appear only once. The sample was whole blood. Receptor source: an adult who was a healthcare worker with PCR-confirmed SARS-CoV-2 infection or an uninfected control (not recorded which).

This chain joins TRBV10-3 and TRBJ1-2, with TRBD1 matching 8 bases. Germline CDR1 ENHRY, CDR2 SYGVKD. The CDR3 spans 13 residues. V dropped 9 bases and J dropped 3; count of bases not matched to a gene: 6. CDR3 loop: CAIGDRTYYGYTF. In DNA, the CDR3 is TGTGCCATAGGGGACAGGACTTACTATGGCTACACCTTC.

This clonotype was seen many times. The chain employs TRBV30 and TRBJ1-1; a possible D gene is TRBD1 (6 bases). Trimming cost V 2 bases and J 1 base, with 8 bases left between them. The CDR3 loop spans 13 amino acids. Germline V lookup: CDR1 GTSNPN, CDR2 SVGIG (reference sequence). The CDR3 reads CAWSLGGNTEAFF. CDR3 in DNA: TGTGCCTGGAGTCTAGGGGGGAACACTGAAGCTTTCTTT.

This chain uses TRBV5-1 with TRBJ2-7; 8 bases map to TRBD1. This CDR3 spans 13 amino acids. In germline, CDR1 is SGHRS, CDR2 YFSETQ. Trimming cost V 4 bases and J 4 bases; bases outside gene matches: 4. The CDR3 sequence is CASSAGQGYEQYF. DNA of the CDR3: TGCGCCAGCAGCGCAGGACAGGGTTACGAGCAGTACTTC.

This clonotype has only a few counts. V gene TRBV2 combines with J gene TRBJ1-5; a weak D match, TRBD1 (5 bases). CDR1 is SNHLY and CDR2 is FYNNEI in the germline V gene. With 3 bases removed from V and 4 bases from J, the gap between germline ends came to 13 bases. CDR3 length: 15 amino acids. The CDR3 DNA reads TGTGCCAGCAGTGATGGGGGACTACCAAATCAGCCCCAGCATTTT. It encodes CASSDGGLPNQPQHF.

This clonotype was counted between two and nine times. V usage is TRBV29-1 and J usage is TRBJ1-4; TRBD1 aligns across 7 bases. This CDR3 has 13 residues. J gave up 8 bases and V 7 bases, and 10 bases lay outside the gene matches. CDR1 is SQVTM, CDR2 ANQGSEA, per germline. The chain's CDR3 is CSARDRDREKLFF. The CDR3 DNA sequence: TGCAGCGCCCGCGACAGGGATCGGGAAAAACTGTTTTTT. Based on the CDR3 plus reference TRBV29-1 and TRBJ1-4, the full variable domain is SAVISQKPSRDICQRGTSLTIQCQVDSQVTMMFWYRQQPGQSLTLIATANQGSEATYESGFVIDKFPISRPNLTFSTLTVSNMSPEDSSIYLCSARDRDREKLFFGSGTQLSVL.

This clonotype was seen at least ten times. This chain joins TRBV7-2 and TRBJ1-5; 7 bases line up with TRBD1. The germline gives CDR1 SGHTA, CDR2 FQGNSA. The CDR3 has 16 amino acids. V shed 5 bases, J shed 6 bases, and the junction held 13 bases outside the gene matches. The CDR3, as DNA: TGTGCCAGCAGCGACCGACAGGGAGGAGGATTTCAGCCCCAGCATTTT. This translates into CASSDRQGGGFQPQHF.

Many counts were recorded for this clonotype. This chain uses TRBV5-1 with TRBJ2-2; either TRBD1 or TRBD2 may supply D (5 bases each). With 0 bases removed from V and 3 bases from J, the gap between germline ends came to 15 bases. Germline V gene data show CDR1 as SGHRS and CDR2 as YFSETQ. CDR3 size: 17 residues. The CDR3 coding sequence is TGCGCCAGCAGCTTGGAGCTGTGGCAGGGAGACACCGGGGAGCTGTTTTTT. It yields the protein CASSLELWQGDTGELFF.

The sample holds a few counts of this clonotype. The chain employs TRBV20-1 and TRBJ2-5; a possible D gene is TRBD2 (6 bases). Germline CDR1 reads DFQATT; CDR2 reads SNEGSKA (reference sequence). This CDR3 contains 14 residues. The V and J ends lost 2 bases and 6 bases respectively, with 16 bases between them. The CDR3 sequence: CSARRAQAGQTQYF. The CDR3 coding sequence is TGCAGTGCTAGAAGGGCCCAAGCGGGCCAGACCCAGTACTTC.

This clonotype occurred many times. This chain connects TRBV18 to TRBJ2-1, with 14 bases lining up with TRBD2. CDR3 length: 16 amino acids. The germline V gene encodes CDR1 KGHSH and CDR2 LQKENI. V dropped 3 bases and J dropped 4; count of bases not matched to a gene: 2. The CDR3 DNA reads TGTGCCAGCTCACCGGGACTAGCGGGAGAATACAATGAGCAGTTCTTC. Protein product: CASSPGLAGEYNEQFF.

This clonotype has only a few counts. This rearrangement joins TRBV9 to TRBJ1-4, with D unclear. CDR1 and CDR2 (germline): SGDLS, YYNGEE. V lost 4 bases, J lost 0 bases, and 10 bases lay in between. This CDR3 has 15 residues. The CDR3 DNA reads as TGTGCCAGCAGCACCGGGGTTTCAACTAATGAAAAACTGTTTTTT. This encodes CASSTGVSTNEKLFF.

This clonotype occurred many times. This chain connects TRBV20-1 to TRBJ1-1; D is ambiguous. The CDR3 runs 12 residues. V was trimmed by 3 bases and J by 0 bases, leaving 5 bases between them. Germline CDR1 is DFQATT and CDR2 is SNEGSKA (reference sequence). The CDR3 DNA follows: TGCAGTGCTAGGCAGATGAACACTGAAGCTTTCTTT. Its translation is CSARQMNTEAFF.

The rearrangement joins TRBV30 to TRBJ1-1, with D tentatively TRBD1 (5 bases). Germline CDR1 reads GTSNPN; CDR2 reads SVGIG (reference sequence). The CDR3 is made up of 12 amino acids. Trimming pared 2 bases from V and 6 bases from J, leaving 10 bases between. The CDR3 region has the DNA TGTGCCTGGAGTCTCCAGGGTCCTGAAGCTTTCTTT. It is translated as CAWSLQGPEAFF.

This clonotype was counted between two and nine times. The chain employs TRBV4-1 and TRBJ1-1, with D unclear. This CDR3 has 13 residues. Germline CDR1 reads MGHRA; CDR2 reads YSYEKL. The ends were cut back, 2 bases at V and 3 bases at J, with 7 bases in the middle. CDR3 sequence reads: CASSQSGYTEAFF. DNA of the CDR3: TGCGCCAGCAGCCAATCTGGGTACACTGAAGCTTTCTTT.

This clonotype was observed at least ten times. The genes are TRBV5-1 and TRBJ2-1, with D unclear. The V gene's germline CDR1 is SGHRS and CDR2 YFSETQ. V lost 5 bases, J lost 13 bases, and 16 bases lay in between. The length of the CDR3 is 12 residues. CDR3 nucleotide sequence: TGCGCCAGCAGTTCAACCGGCCAACGACAGTTCTTC. Its protein product is CASSSTGQRQFF.

This clonotype was detected only a few times. V and J are TRBV6-5 and TRBJ2-7, with no clear D. This CDR3 region has 16 residues. Deletions cut 0 bases from V and 0 bases from J, with 12 bases between. Per the germline V gene, CDR1 is MNHEY and CDR2 is SVGAGI. Written as DNA, the CDR3 is TGTGCCAGCAGTTACTCATCACGGCCCTCCTCCTACGAGCAGTACTTC. It specifies CASSYSSRPSSYEQYF.

The chain employs TRBV19 and TRBJ2-4; D gene ambiguous. Trimming stripped 6 bases from V and 1 base from J, with 19 bases between. Germline V lookup: CDR1 LNHDA, CDR2 SQIVND (reference sequence). The CDR3 is made up of 17 amino acids. The CDR3 DNA reads as TGTGCCAGTAGCTGGCAGCTAAAGTCTACGGCCAAAAACATTCAGTACTTC. Translation gives CASSWQLKSTAKNIQYF.

This clonotype was seen repeatedly, ten times or more. The V gene is TRBV4-2, the J gene TRBJ2-7; D may be TRBD2 (5 bases). Germline V gives CDR1 LGHNA, CDR2 YNFKEQ. This CDR3 has 15 amino acids. The V and J ends lost 0 bases and 6 bases respectively, with 15 bases between them. The CDR3, as DNA: TGTGCCAGCAGCCAAGATCAGGAGGTCCCCCGCGAGCAGTACTTC. It codes for CASSQDQEVPREQYF.

The chain has TRBV7-6 and TRBJ2-5; D may be TRBD1 (6 bases). CDR1 is SGHVS and CDR2 is FNYEAQ in the germline V gene. V dropped 2 bases and J dropped 1 base, with 14 bases sitting between them. The CDR3 spans 16 residues. The chain's CDR3 is CASSLWDTTGQETQYF. The CDR3 DNA follows: TGTGCCAGCAGCTTATGGGACACCACAGGCCAAGAGACCCAGTACTTC.

This clonotype has ten or more counts. V is TRBV18 and J is TRBJ1-4; TRBD1 matches 7 bases. V was pared by 1 base and J by 8 bases, with 4 bases of the junction left unmatched. The germline V gene has CDR1 KGHSH and CDR2 LQKENI. The CDR3 totals 14 residues. CDR3 residues: CASSPQQGQEKLFF. The CDR3 nucleotides read TGTGCCAGCTCACCACAACAGGGGCAGGAAAAACTGTTTTTT.

This clonotype was seen a single time. This sequence joins TRBV2 and TRBJ2-7; D is uncertain. Trimming shortened V by 7 bases and J by 4 bases, and 14 bases separated the two germline ends. Looked up from germline, CDR1 is SNHLY and CDR2 is FYNNEI. This CDR3 is 13 amino acids long. CDR3 DNA: TGTGCCAGCATCCGTAACCGCGAGTACGAGCAGTACTTC. It is translated as CASIRNREYEQYF. Combining the CDR3 with reference TRBV2 and TRBJ2-7 gives the whole variable domain EPEVTQTPSHQVTQMGQEVILRCVPISNHLYFYWYRQILGQKVEFLVSFYNNEISEKSEIFDDQFSVERPDGSNFTLKIRSTKLEDSAMYFCASIRNREYEQYFGPGTRLTVT.

The rearrangement uses TRBV29-1 and TRBJ1-4; the D gene is possibly TRBD1 (6 bases). The V gene's germline CDR1 is SQVTM and CDR2 ANQGSEA. V was trimmed by 3 bases and J by 8 bases, leaving 13 bases between them. CDR3 size: 13 residues. As DNA, the CDR3 is TGCAGCGTTGATGCAGGGGCACAAGAAAAACTGTTTTTT. It encodes CSVDAGAQEKLFF.

A few counts support this clonotype. J is TRBJ2-5 and V is TRBV18, with TRBD2 identical over 14 bases. The ends lost 4 bases at V and 2 bases at J; junction bases unmatched: 6. Germline values: CDR1 KGHSH, CDR2 LQKENI. This CDR3 is 17 amino acids long. In DNA form, the CDR3 reads TGTGCCAGCTCACTCGGACTAGCGGGGGGTTCACAAGAGACCCAGTACTTC. The encoded protein is CASSLGLAGGSQETQYF. Supplemented by reference TRBV18 and TRBJ2-5, the full variable domain reads NAGVMQNPRHLVRRRGQEARLRCSPMKGHSHVYWYRQLPEEGLKFMVYLQKENIIDESGMPKERFSAEFPKEGPSILRIQQVVRGDSAAYFCASSLGLAGGSQETQYFGPGTRLLVL.

The V call is TRBV7-6, the J call TRBJ1-1, with D perhaps matching TRBD1 (5 bases). The CDR3 is made up of 14 amino acids. Trimming took off 1 base at V and 4 bases at J, with 10 bases between the two ends. Germline CDR1 and CDR2: SGHVS and FNYEAQ. In nucleotides, the CDR3 is TGTGCCAGCAGCTTAGAGGGACGATCCACTGAAGCTTTCTTT. Protein product: CASSLEGRSTEAFF.

This clonotype was counted only a few times. This CDR3 is CASRKGTSTDTQYF. Written as DNA, the CDR3 is TGTGCCAGTAGGAAAGGGACTAGCACAGATACGCAGTATTTT. The rearrangement joins TRBV19 to TRBJ2-3, with D tentatively TRBD2 (6 bases). Trimming cost V 6 bases and J 0 bases, with 10 bases left between them. The CDR3 has 14 residues. Germline V gives CDR1 LNHDA, CDR2 SQIVND (reference sequence).

Note on this clonotype: The germline gene is not matched at one end of the junction; a read error may be the cause. The rearrangement uses TRBV2 and TRBJ2-2; no firm D call. The length of the CDR3 is 13 residues. From germline, CDR1 is SNHLY and CDR2 FYNNEI. In DNA form, the CDR3 reads TGTGTCAGCAGTGGGGAAAACACCGGGGAGCTGTTTTTT. Translation gives CVSSGENTGELFF.